The clone carrying this TCR beta chain was observed a handful of times. What it binds is unknown. This sample is part of a study of identical twins. Study-wide results and caveats: Zero-insertion results could be subject to partial confounding by invariant MAIT and iNKT cells.

Germline V lookup: CDR1 SGDLS, CDR2 YYNGEE. CDR3 length: 16 amino acids. The V gene lost 2 bases and the J gene lost 2 bases, with 17 bases spanning the gap. TCRdb reprocessed the 5' RACE reads via MiXCR and lists one record per CDR3 protein. The sample lists more than 1.5 million distinct CDR3 sequences, around 29% seen once, with about 0.27% in the top ten. V gene TRBV9 combines with J gene TRBJ2-7, with D perhaps matching TRBD1 (6 bases). The sample consisted of cord blood. This TCR derives from a newborn girl in good health. The CDR3 reads CASSVTAGTLTYEQYF. DNA for the CDR3: TGTGCCAGCAGCGTTACCGCCGGGACACTTACCTACGAGCAGTACTTC.